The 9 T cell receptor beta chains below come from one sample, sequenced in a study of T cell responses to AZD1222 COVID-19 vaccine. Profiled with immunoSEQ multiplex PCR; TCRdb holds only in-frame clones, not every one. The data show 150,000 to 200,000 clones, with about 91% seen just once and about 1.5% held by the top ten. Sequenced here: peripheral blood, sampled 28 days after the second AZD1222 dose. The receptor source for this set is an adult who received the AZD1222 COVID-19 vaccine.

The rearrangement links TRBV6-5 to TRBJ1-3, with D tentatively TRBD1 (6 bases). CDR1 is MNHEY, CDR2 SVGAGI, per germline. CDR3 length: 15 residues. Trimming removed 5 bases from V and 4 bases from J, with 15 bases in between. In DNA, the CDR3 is TGTGCCAGCAGTATAACGACAGGAGCAGGAAACACCATATATTTT. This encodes CASSITTGAGNTIYF.

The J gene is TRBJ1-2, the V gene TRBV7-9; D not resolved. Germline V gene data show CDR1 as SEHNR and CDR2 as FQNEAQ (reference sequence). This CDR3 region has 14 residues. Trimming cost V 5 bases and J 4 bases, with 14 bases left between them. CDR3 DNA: TGTGCCAGCAGCCGAATACCGGGATCCTATGGCTACACCTTC. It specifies CASSRIPGSYGYTF.

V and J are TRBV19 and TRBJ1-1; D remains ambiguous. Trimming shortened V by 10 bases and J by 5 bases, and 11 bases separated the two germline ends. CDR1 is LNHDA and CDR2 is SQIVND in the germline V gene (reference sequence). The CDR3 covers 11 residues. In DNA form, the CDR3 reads TGTGCCAACCTCGAGTGGACTGAAGCTTTCTTT. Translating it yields CANLEWTEAFF.

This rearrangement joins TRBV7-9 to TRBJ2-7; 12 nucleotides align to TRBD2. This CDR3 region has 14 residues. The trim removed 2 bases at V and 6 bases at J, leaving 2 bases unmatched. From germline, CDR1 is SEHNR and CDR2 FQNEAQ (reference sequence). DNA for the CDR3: TGTGCCAGCAGCTTACTAGCGGGAGGGGGCGAGCAGTACTTC. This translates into CASSLLAGGGEQYF.

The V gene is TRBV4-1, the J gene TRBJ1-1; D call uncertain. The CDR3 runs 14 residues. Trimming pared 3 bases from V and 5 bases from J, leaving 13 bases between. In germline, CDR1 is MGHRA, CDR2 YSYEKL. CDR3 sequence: CASSQDPDWTEAFF. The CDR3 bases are TGCGCCAGCAGCCAGGACCCGGATTGGACTGAAGCTTTCTTT.

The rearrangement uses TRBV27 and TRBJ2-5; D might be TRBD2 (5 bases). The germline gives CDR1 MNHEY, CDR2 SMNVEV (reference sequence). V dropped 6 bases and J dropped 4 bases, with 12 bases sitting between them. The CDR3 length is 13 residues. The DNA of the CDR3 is TGTGCCAGCAGCCAGCTAGCTGGAGAGACCCAGTACTTC. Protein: CASSQLAGETQYF.

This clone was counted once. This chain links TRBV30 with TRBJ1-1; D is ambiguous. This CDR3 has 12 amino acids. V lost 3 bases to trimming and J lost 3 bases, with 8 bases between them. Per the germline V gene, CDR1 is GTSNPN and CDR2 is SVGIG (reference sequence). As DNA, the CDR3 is TGTGCCTGGAGCCCGGGAGACACTGAAGCTTTCTTT. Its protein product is CAWSPGDTEAFF.

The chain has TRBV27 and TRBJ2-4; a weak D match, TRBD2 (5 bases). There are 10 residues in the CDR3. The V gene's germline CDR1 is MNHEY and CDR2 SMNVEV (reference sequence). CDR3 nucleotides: TGTGCAAGCGGTTCCGGCATTCAGTACTTC. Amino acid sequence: CASGSGIQYF.

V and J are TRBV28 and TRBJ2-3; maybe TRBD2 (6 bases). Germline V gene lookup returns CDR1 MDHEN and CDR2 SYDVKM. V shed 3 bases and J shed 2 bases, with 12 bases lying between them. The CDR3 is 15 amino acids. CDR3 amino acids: CASSFGRGPTDTQYF. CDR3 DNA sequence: TGTGCCAGCAGTTTCGGGCGGGGACCCACAGATACGCAGTATTTT.